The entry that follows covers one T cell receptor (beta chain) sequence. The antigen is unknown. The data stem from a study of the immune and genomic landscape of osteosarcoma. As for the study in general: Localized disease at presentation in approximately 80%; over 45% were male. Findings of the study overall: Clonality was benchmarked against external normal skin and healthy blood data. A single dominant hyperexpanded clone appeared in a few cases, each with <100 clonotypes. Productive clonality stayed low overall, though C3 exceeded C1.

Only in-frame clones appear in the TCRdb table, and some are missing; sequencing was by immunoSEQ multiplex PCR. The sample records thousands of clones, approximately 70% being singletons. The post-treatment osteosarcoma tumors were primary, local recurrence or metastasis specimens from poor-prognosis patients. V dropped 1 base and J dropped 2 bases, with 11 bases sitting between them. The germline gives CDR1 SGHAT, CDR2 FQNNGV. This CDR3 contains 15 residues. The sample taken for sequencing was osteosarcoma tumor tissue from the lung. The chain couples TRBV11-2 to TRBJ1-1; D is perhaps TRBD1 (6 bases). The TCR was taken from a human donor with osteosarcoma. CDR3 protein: CASSLAGAINTEAFF. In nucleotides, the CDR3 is TGTGCCAGCAGCTTAGCAGGGGCAATTAACACTGAAGCTTTCTTT.